Shown below are 20 T cell receptor beta chains from a single sample sequenced in a study of T cell repertoires in cytomegalovirus infection. TCRdb ran MiXCR on the reads and lists one entry per CDR3 protein. The table records around 350,000 distinct CDR3 sequences, 15% to 20% of them present only once. The material sequenced was PBMCs. The receptors come from a human donor in good health (CMV status not recorded). Some clones in this sample may be carry-over from other donors' samples.

This clonotype was recorded many times. V and J are TRBV12-5 and TRBJ1-1, with D maybe TRBD1 (5 bases). Trimming shortened V by 1 base and J by 1 base, and 10 bases separated the two germline ends. This CDR3 spans 15 amino acids. Per the germline V gene, CDR1 is LGHNT and CDR2 is FRNRAP. Here the CDR3 DNA reads TGTGCTAGTGGTTTGGACAACCAGGGGAACACTGAAGCTTTCTTT. Protein sequence: CASGLDNQGNTEAFF. The whole variable domain, filled in from reference TRBV12-5 and TRBJ1-1, reads DARVTQTPRHKVTEMGQEVTMRCQPILGHNTVFWYRQTMMQGLELLAYFRNRAPLDDSGMPKDRFSAEMPDATLATLKIQPSEPRDSAVYFCASGLDNQGNTEAFFGQGTRLTVV.

Ten or more counts support this clonotype. The CDR3 is CASSLDGDGYTF. The CDR3, as DNA: TGTGCCAGCAGCTTAGACGGGGATGGCTACACCTTC. The chain joins TRBV7-2 to TRBJ1-2; the D is unclear. CDR3 size: 12 residues. Germline V gene sequence: CDR1 SGHTA, CDR2 FQGNSA. V was cut by 1 base and J by 6 bases, with 6 bases left in between.

The chain has TRBV28 and TRBJ2-7; tentative D call: TRBD1 (6 bases). The CDR3 length is 14 residues. The V gene's germline CDR1 is MDHEN and CDR2 SYDVKM. V lost 6 bases and J lost 1, with 13 bases in between. The CDR3 nucleotides are TGTGCCAGCAGCCGTCCACAGGGTTCCTACGAGCAGTACTTC. Protein: CASSRPQGSYEQYF. The full variable domain, its missing parts supplied by reference TRBV28 and TRBJ2-7, is DVKVTQSSRYLVKRTGEKVFLECVQDMDHENMFWYRQDPGLGLRLIYFSYDVKMKEKGDIPEGYSVSREKKERFSLILESASTNQTSMYLCASSRPQGSYEQYFGPGTRLTVT.

In its sample, this clonotype was seen a few times. This chain links TRBV6-2 or TRBV6-3 with TRBJ1-1; D not resolved. The CDR3 is made up of 15 amino acids. From germline, CDR1 is MNHEY and CDR2 SVGEGT. V lost 7 bases and J lost 2, with 17 bases in between. In nucleotides, the CDR3 is TGTGCCAGCACCCCCGATGTACGGCTCAACACTGAAGCTTTCTTT. It yields the protein CASTPDVRLNTEAFF.

This clonotype was observed at least ten times. This chain uses TRBV12-5 with TRBJ2-3; D tentatively fits TRBD1 or TRBD2 (5 bases each). Germline V lookup: CDR1 LGHNT, CDR2 FRNRAP. This CDR3 comprises 13 residues. Between the trimmed V and J ends, which lost 4 bases and 12 bases, there was a span of 17 bases. CDR3 region: CASGSYRDPAQYF. The CDR3 nucleotides read TGTGCTAGTGGTTCATACCGGGACCCGGCCCAGTATTTT.

The chain has TRBV29-1 and TRBJ1-5; maybe TRBD1 (6 bases). The CDR3 length is 13 residues. Deletions cut 6 bases from V and 5 bases from J, with 14 bases between. Germline V CDR1 and CDR2: SQVTM, ANQGSEA. The CDR3: CSVSQGSYQPQHF. CDR3 sequence (DNA): TGCAGCGTGTCACAGGGAAGCTATCAGCCCCAGCATTTT.

This chain connects TRBV7-2 to TRBJ2-1; D might be TRBD2 (5 bases). In germline, CDR1 is SGHTA, CDR2 FQGNSA. Trimming removed 1 base at V and 7 bases at J, with 14 bases between. The CDR3 covers 15 residues. The CDR3 loop is CASSLELAYLNEQFF. In DNA form, the CDR3 reads TGTGCCAGCAGCTTAGAGTTAGCGTATCTGAATGAGCAGTTCTTC.

In this sample, this clonotype turned up many times. The chain combines TRBV12-3 or TRBV12-4 with TRBJ2-1; D unresolved. This CDR3 spans 15 amino acids. V lost 4 bases and J 4 bases, leaving 14 bases between the germline ends. CDR3 residues: CASSYKNSRYNEQFF. CDR3 in DNA: TGTGCCAGCAGTTATAAAAACAGTAGATACAATGAGCAGTTCTTC.

This clonotype was counted many times. The genes are TRBV7-2 and TRBJ2-5, with a tentative D call TRBD1 (5 bases). The CDR3 contains 14 residues. Germline loops: CDR1 SGHTA, CDR2 FQGNSA. V was shortened by 4 bases and J by 5 bases, with 14 bases between the two germline ends. The CDR3 DNA sequence: TGTGCCAGCAGCTACCAGGGTTCGGCTGAGACCCAGTACTTC. The encoded protein is CASSYQGSAETQYF. The complete variable domain, with remaining parts taken from reference TRBV7-2 and TRBJ2-5, reads GAGVSQSPSNKVTEKGKDVELRCDPISGHTALYWYRQSLGQGLEFLIYFQGNSAPDKSGLPSDRFSAERTGGSVSTLTIQRTQQEDSAVYLCASSYQGSAETQYFGPGTRLLVL.

The sample holds many counts of this clonotype. The genes are TRBV7-2 and TRBJ1-2; perhaps TRBD1 as D (5 bases). The CDR3 loop spans 13 amino acids. Germline CDR1 SGHTA, CDR2 FQGNSA. Deletions cut 4 bases from V and 2 bases from J, with 8 bases between. CDR3 DNA: TGTGCCAGCAGCTCTGGGACCAACTATGGCTACACCTTC. Its protein is CASSSGTNYGYTF.

This clonotype occurred a few times. The J gene is TRBJ1-1, the V gene TRBV10-3, with TRBD1 matching over 8 bases. Germline CDR1 and CDR2: ENHRY and SYGVKD. V dropped 3 bases and J dropped 1; count of bases not matched to a gene: 4. This CDR3 has 15 amino acids. The CDR3 bases are TGTGCCATCAGTGACGGGACAGGACCGAACACTGAAGCTTTCTTT. Translation: CAISDGTGPNTEAFF.

The CDR3 DNA reads TGTGCCAGCAGTTCCAGGGGGATCTACGAGCAGTACTTC. Its protein product is CASSSRGIYEQYF. V gene TRBV5-6 combines with J gene TRBJ2-7; TRBD1 agrees at 7 bases. V lost 5 bases to trimming and J lost 3 bases; unmatched junction nucleotides: 5. This CDR3 contains 13 residues. Germline V gives CDR1 SGHDT, CDR2 YYEEEE.

This clonotype appeared many times. The chain combines TRBV7-2 with TRBJ1-6; D is perhaps TRBD1 (5 bases). In germline, CDR1 is SGHTA, CDR2 FQGNSA. Trimming removed 1 base from V and 10 bases from J, with 14 bases in between. The CDR3 is made up of 15 amino acids. CDR3 nucleotide sequence: TGTGCCAGCAGCTTAGTGACAGCAGTAGGCTCACCCCTCCACTTT. Encoded protein: CASSLVTAVGSPLHF.

The V and J genes are TRBV23-1 and TRBJ1-2; D remains ambiguous. TRBV23-1 is an open reading frame whose function is uncertain. This CDR3 has 12 amino acids. Deletions cut 4 bases from V and 7 bases from J, with 10 bases between. For the CDR3, the DNA is TGCGCCAGCAGTCGCCGACCTCCTGGCTACACCTTC. Translating it yields CASSRRPPGYTF.

A few counts support this clonotype. This chain joins TRBV6-8 and TRBJ2-5; TRBD2 agrees at 14 bases. Germline V gives CDR1 MNHGY, CDR2 SAAAGT. The CDR3 length is 15 residues. V gave up 5 bases and J gave up 5 bases; unmatched junction bases: 4. The DNA of the CDR3 is TGTGCCAGCAGTGGACTAGCGGGGGGCGGGGAGACCCAGTACTTC. It yields the protein CASSGLAGGGETQYF.

This clonotype occurred a few times. The chain carries TRBV7-2 and TRBJ2-1, with TRBD1 identical over 7 bases. Germline CDR1 and CDR2: SGHTA and FQGNSA. CDR3 length: 14 amino acids. V gave up 4 bases and J gave up 9 bases; unmatched junction bases: 9. CDR3 sequence: CASSYDRVAGEQFF. CDR3 sequence (DNA): TGTGCCAGCAGCTACGACAGGGTTGCAGGTGAGCAGTTCTTC.

This clonotype was found a few times. The V and J genes are TRBV5-4 and TRBJ2-1; D is unclear. V lost 4 bases and J lost 7, with 6 bases in between. Germline V gene lookup returns CDR1 SGHNT and CDR2 YYREEE (reference sequence). The CDR3 contains 11 residues. CDR3 sequence (DNA): TGTGCCAGCAGCGCGAAAAATGAGCAGTTCTTC. It translates to CASSAKNEQFF.

The chain joins TRBV12-3 or TRBV12-4 to TRBJ2-7, with D possibly being TRBD1 (6 bases). The CDR3 runs to 15 residues. The V gene lost 6 bases and the J gene lost 2 bases, with 17 bases spanning the gap. The CDR3 DNA reads TGTGCCAGCAGCTCACAACAGGGAAAGGCCTACGAGCAGTACTTC. Its translation is CASSSQQGKAYEQYF.

The J gene is TRBJ1-1, the V gene TRBV6-2 or TRBV6-3; a weak D match, TRBD1 (6 bases). The V gene lost 6 bases and the J gene lost 0 bases, with 14 bases spanning the gap. The length of the CDR3 is 15 residues. Germline V gene data show CDR1 as MNHEY and CDR2 as SVGEGT. The CDR3 DNA reads as TGTGCCAGCAGGACCCTGACAGGACTGAACACTGAAGCTTTCTTT. Translation gives CASRTLTGLNTEAFF.

This clonotype was found many times. The rearrangement uses TRBV7-2 and TRBJ2-7; either TRBD1 or TRBD2 may supply D (6 bases each). Germline CDR1 is SGHTA and CDR2 is FQGNSA. CDR3 length equals 16 residues. Deletions cut 5 bases from V and 2 bases from J, with 19 bases between. This CDR3 is CASSASGGGGPYEQYF. The CDR3 coding sequence is TGTGCCAGCAGCGCCAGCGGAGGTGGGGGGCCCTACGAGCAGTACTTC.